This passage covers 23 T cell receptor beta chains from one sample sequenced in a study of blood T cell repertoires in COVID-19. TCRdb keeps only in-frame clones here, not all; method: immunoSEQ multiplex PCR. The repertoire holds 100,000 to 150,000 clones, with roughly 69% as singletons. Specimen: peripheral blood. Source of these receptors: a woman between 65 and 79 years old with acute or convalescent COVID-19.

In DNA form, the CDR3 reads TGTGCCAGCAGTCAGACAGGGGTCAATCAGCCCCAGCATTTT. Its translation is CASSQTGVNQPQHF. J is TRBJ1-5 and V is TRBV28; 8 nucleotides align to TRBD1. V gave up 5 bases and J gave up 3 bases; unmatched junction bases: 3. Looked up from germline, CDR1 is MDHEN and CDR2 is SYDVKM. This CDR3 is 14 amino acids long.

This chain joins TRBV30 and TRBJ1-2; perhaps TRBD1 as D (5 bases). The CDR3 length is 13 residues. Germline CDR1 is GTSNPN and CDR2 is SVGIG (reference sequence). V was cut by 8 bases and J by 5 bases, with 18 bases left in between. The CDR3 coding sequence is TGTGCCGGATTGACAGCGATGAAGTATGGCTACACCTTC. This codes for CAGLTAMKYGYTF.

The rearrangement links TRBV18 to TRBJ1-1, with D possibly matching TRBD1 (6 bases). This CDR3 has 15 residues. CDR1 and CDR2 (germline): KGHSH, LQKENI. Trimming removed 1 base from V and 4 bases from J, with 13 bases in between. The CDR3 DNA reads TGTGCCAGCTCACCACAACGGGGGGCGCGCACTGAAGCTTTCTTT. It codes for CASSPQRGARTEAFF.

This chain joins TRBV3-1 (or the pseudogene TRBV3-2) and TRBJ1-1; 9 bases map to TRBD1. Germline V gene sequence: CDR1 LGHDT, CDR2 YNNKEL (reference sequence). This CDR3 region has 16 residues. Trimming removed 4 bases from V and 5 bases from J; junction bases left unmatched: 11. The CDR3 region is CASSLCPGTGSTEAFF. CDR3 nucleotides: TGTGCCAGCAGCCTTTGTCCCGGGACAGGGTCGACTGAAGCTTTCTTT.

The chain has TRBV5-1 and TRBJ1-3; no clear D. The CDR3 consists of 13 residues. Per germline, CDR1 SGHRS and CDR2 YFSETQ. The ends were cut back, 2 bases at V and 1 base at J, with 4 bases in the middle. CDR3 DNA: TGCGCCAGCAGCTTCCAATCTGGAAACACCATATATTTT. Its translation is CASSFQSGNTIYF. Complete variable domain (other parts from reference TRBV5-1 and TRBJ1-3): KAGVTQTPRYLIKTRGQQVTLSCSPISGHRSVSWYQQTPGQGLQFLFEYFSETQRNKGNFPGRFSGRQFSNSRSEMNVSTLELGDSALYLCASSFQSGNTIYFGEGSWLTVV.

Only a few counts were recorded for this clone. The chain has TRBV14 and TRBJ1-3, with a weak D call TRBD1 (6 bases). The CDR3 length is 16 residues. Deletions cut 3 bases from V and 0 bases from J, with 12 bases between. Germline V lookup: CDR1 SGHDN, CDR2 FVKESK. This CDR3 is CASSQSGTNSGNTIYF. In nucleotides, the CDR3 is TGTGCCAGCAGCCAGAGCGGGACAAACTCTGGAAACACCATATATTTT.

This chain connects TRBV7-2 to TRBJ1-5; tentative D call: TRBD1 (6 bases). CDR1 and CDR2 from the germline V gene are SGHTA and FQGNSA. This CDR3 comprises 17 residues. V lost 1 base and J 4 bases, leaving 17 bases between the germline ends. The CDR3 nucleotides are TGTGCCAGCAGCTTAGTTAGTGGGGGAAGGGGGAATCAGCCCCAGCATTTT. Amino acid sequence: CASSLVSGGRGNQPQHF.

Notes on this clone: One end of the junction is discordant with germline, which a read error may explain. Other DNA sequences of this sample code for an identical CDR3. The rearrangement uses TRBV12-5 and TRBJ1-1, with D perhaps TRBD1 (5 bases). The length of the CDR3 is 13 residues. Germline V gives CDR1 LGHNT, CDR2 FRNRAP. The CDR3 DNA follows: TGTGCTGGGGCCAGGCTCTTGAACACTGAGGCTTTCTTT. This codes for CAGARLLNTEAFF.

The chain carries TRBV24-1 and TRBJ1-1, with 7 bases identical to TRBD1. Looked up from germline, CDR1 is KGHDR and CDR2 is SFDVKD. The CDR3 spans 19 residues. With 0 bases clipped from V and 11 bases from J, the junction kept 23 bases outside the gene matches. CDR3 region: CATSDLRCKIGQVIGRAFF. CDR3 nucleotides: TGTGCCACCAGTGATTTGCGGTGTAAAATTGGACAGGTCATTGGAAGGGCTTTCTTT.

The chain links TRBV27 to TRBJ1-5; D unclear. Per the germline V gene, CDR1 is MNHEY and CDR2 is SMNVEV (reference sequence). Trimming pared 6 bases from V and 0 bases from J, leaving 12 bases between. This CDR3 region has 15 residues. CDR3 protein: CASSQWPNSNQPQHF. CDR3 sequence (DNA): TGTGCCAGCAGCCAGTGGCCAAATAGCAATCAGCCCCAGCATTTT.

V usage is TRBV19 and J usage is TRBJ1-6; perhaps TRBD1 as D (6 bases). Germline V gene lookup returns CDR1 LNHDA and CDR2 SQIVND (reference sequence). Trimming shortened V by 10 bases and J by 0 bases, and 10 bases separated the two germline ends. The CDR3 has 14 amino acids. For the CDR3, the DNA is TGTGCCACCAAAGGGGGCTCCTATAATTCACCCCTCCACTTT. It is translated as CATKGGSYNSPLHF.

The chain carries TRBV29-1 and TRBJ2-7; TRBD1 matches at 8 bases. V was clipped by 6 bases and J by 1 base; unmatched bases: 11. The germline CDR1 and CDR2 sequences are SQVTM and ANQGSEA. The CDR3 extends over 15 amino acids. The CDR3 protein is CSVDPGQDESYEQYF. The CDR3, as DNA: TGCAGCGTAGACCCGGGACAGGACGAGTCCTACGAGCAGTACTTC.

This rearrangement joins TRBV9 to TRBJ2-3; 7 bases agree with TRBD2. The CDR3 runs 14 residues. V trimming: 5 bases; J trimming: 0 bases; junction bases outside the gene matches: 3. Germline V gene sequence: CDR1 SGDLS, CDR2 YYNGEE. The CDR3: CASSQRGSTDTQYF. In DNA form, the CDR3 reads TGTGCCAGCAGTCAGCGGGGAAGCACAGATACGCAGTATTTT. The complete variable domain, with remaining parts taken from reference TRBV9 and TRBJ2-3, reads DSGVTQTPKHLITATGQRVTLRCSPRSGDLSVYWYQQSLDQGLQFLIQYYNGEERAKGNILERFSAQQFPDLHSELNLSSLELGDSALYFCASSQRGSTDTQYFGPGTRLTVL.

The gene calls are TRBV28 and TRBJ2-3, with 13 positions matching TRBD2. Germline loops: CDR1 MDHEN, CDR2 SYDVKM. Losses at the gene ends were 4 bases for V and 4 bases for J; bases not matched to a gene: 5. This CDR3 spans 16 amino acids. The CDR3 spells CASSSPGLAGSDTQYF. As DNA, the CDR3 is TGTGCCAGCAGTTCCCCGGGACTAGCGGGATCAGATACGCAGTATTTT. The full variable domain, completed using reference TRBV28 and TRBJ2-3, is DVKVTQSSRYLVKRTGEKVFLECVQDMDHENMFWYRQDPGLGLRLIYFSYDVKMKEKGDIPEGYSVSREKKERFSLILESASTNQTSMYLCASSSPGLAGSDTQYFGPGTRLTVL.

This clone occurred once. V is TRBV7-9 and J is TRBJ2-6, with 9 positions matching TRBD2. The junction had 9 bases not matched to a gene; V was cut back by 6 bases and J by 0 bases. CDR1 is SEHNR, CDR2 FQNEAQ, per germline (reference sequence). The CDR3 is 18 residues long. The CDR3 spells CASSPRLAASSGANVLTF. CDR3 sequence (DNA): TGTGCCAGCAGTCCAAGACTAGCGGCAAGCTCTGGGGCCAACGTCCTGACTTTC.

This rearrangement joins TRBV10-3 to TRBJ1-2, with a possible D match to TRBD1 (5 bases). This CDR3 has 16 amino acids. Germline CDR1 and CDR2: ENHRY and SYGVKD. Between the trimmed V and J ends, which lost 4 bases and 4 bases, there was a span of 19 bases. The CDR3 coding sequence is TGTGCCATCAGTGGGGCCAGGGAAACAAGCACCTATGGCTACACCTTC. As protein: CAISGARETSTYGYTF.

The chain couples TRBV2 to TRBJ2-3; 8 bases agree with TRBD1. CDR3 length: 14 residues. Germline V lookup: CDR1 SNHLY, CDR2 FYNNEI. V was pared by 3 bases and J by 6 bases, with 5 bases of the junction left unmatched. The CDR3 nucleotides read TGTGCCAGCAGTGACAGGGGGCCCCCCGATACGCAGTATTTT. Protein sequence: CASSDRGPPDTQYF.

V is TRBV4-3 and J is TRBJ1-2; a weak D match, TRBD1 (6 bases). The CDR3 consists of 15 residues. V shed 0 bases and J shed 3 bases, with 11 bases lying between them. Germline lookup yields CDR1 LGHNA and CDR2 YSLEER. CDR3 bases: TGCGCCAGCAGCCAAGATTGGGGGCGCGACTATGGCTACACCTTC. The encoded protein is CASSQDWGRDYGYTF.

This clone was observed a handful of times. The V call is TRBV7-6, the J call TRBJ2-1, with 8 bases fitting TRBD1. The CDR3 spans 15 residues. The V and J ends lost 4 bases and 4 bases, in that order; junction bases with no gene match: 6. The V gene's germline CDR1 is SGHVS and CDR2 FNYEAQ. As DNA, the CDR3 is TGTGCCAGCAGCTCCCGACAGGGGAAGTACAATGAGCAGTTCTTC. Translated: CASSSRQGKYNEQFF.

The CDR3, as DNA: TGTGCCAGCAGCTACAGGCTAGCGGGAGGACAAGAGACCCAGTACTTC. Its protein product is CASSYRLAGGQETQYF. The rearrangement joins TRBV13 to TRBJ2-5, with TRBD2 matching over 11 bases. V trimming: 4 bases; J trimming: 2 bases; junction bases outside the gene matches: 6. Germline V CDR1 and CDR2: PRHDT, FYEKMQ (reference sequence). This CDR3 contains 16 residues.

This CDR3 is CASSSRQGSDEKLFF. CDR3 in DNA: TGTGCCAGCAGCTCCAGACAGGGGTCCGATGAAAAACTGTTTTTT. The V and J genes are TRBV5-6 and TRBJ1-4; 8 nucleotides align to TRBD1. V lost 3 bases, J lost 6 bases, and 7 bases stayed unmatched. Germline CDR1 is SGHDT and CDR2 is YYEEEE. The CDR3 length is 15 residues.

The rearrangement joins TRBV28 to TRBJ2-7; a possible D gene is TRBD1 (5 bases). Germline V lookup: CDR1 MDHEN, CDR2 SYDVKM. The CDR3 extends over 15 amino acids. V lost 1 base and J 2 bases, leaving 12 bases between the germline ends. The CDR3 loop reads CASSLSRTRPYEQYF. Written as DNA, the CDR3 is TGTGCCAGCAGTTTATCAAGGACACGACCCTACGAGCAGTACTTC.

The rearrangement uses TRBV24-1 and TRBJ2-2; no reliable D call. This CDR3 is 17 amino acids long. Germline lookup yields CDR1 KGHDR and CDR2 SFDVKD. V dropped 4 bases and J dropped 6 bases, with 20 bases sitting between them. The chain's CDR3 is CATSDAGPRGWSGELFF. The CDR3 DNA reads TGTGCCACCAGTGACGCTGGCCCCCGAGGATGGTCCGGGGAGCTGTTTTTT.